This passage covers 8 T cell receptor beta chains from one sample sequenced in a study of blood T cells in healthy people across ages. A J-beta primer mix and a sample-barcoded 5' primer were used in a second PCR of roughly 7 to 12 cycles. TCRdb processed the 5' RACE reads anew with MiXCR; each CDR3 protein has one entry. The table has approximately 600,000 distinct CDR3 sequences, 45% to 65% seen once. Source material: blood. These receptors were obtained from a man in his 60s in good health.

CDR3 in amino acids: CASSYSAGGGREQFF. The CDR3 bases are TGTGCCAGCAGTTACTCAGCGGGGGGTGGTCGAGAGCAGTTCTTC. The chain joins TRBV6-5 to TRBJ2-1; TRBD2 aligns across 9 bases. In germline, CDR1 is MNHEY, CDR2 SVGAGI. There are 15 residues in the CDR3. Trimming removed 0 bases from V and 10 bases from J; junction bases left unmatched: 7.

The chain carries TRBV4-1 and TRBJ1-2, with D hard to call. Deletions cut 6 bases from V and 0 bases from J, with 14 bases between. The germline V gene encodes CDR1 MGHRA and CDR2 YSYEKL. The CDR3 extends over 15 amino acids. The CDR3 loop reads CASRDYIGANYGYTF. The CDR3 nucleotides read TGCGCCAGCAGGGATTATATCGGGGCTAACTATGGCTACACCTTC.

The V and J genes are TRBV5-4 and TRBJ2-2; perhaps TRBD2 as D (6 bases). CDR3 length: 14 amino acids. V was trimmed by 4 bases and J by 8 bases, leaving 15 bases between them. Germline CDR1 SGHNT, CDR2 YYREEE (reference sequence). CDR3 region: CASSAGGAIGELFF. For the CDR3, the DNA is TGTGCCAGCAGCGCTGGCGGGGCCATAGGGGAGCTGTTTTTT.

The V call is TRBV4-1, the J call TRBJ2-7; D possibly uses TRBD1 or TRBD2 (6 bases each). Looked up from germline, CDR1 is MGHRA and CDR2 is YSYEKL. The CDR3 covers 16 residues. Between the trimmed V and J ends, which lost 0 bases and 6 bases, there was a span of 18 bases. CDR3 nucleotides: TGCGCCAGCAGCCAAGAGCTGGGGGGCAGGGGCCTCGAGCAGTACTTC. It is translated as CASSQELGGRGLEQYF.

CDR3 in DNA: TGTGCCAGCAGCGATGGGACAGCTCAGCCCCAGCATTTT. Its translation: CASSDGTAQPQHF. The V and J genes are TRBV2 and TRBJ1-5; 7 nucleotides match TRBD1. The ends lost 6 bases at V and 6 bases at J; junction bases unmatched: 5. From germline, CDR1 is SNHLY and CDR2 FYNNEI. The CDR3 spans 13 residues. The entire variable domain, with the rest obtained from reference TRBV2 and TRBJ1-5, is as follows: EPEVTQTPSHQVTQMGQEVILRCVPISNHLYFYWYRQILGQKVEFLVSFYNNEISEKSEIFDDQFSVERPDGSNFTLKIRSTKLEDSAMYFCASSDGTAQPQHFGDGTRLSIL.

This clonotype was seen more than once but under ten times. The rearrangement uses TRBV7-9 and TRBJ2-4; 11 nucleotides line up with TRBD2. Judging by the DNA end, TRBJ2-7 fits better; the J call may be wrong. Germline assignment: CDR1 SEHNR and CDR2 FQNEAQ (reference sequence). The CDR3 is made up of 16 amino acids. CDR3 sequence reads: CASSRIAGGRMAEQYF. The CDR3 DNA sequence: TGTGCCAGCAGCCGGATAGCGGGGGGGCGAATGGCCGAGCAGTACTTC.

The CDR3: CASSRNRRQGFDEQFF. Here the CDR3 DNA reads TGTGCCAGCAGCCGAAACAGACGACAGGGGTTCGATGAGCAGTTCTTC. The chain is built from TRBV4-2 and TRBJ2-1, with 8 bases matching TRBD1. Trimming cost V 4 bases and J 8 bases; bases outside gene matches: 13. CDR3 length equals 16 residues. Germline CDR1 is LGHNA and CDR2 is YNFKEQ.

This clonotype was detected only once. The chain couples TRBV12-3 or TRBV12-4 to TRBJ2-3; D may match TRBD1 or TRBD2 (5 bases each). The CDR3 is made up of 13 amino acids. The V end was cut by 6 bases, the J end by 4 bases, with 11 bases between. The CDR3 protein is CASSRGDSDTQYF. The CDR3 DNA follows: TGTGCCAGCAGCCGAGGGGATTCAGATACGCAGTATTTT.